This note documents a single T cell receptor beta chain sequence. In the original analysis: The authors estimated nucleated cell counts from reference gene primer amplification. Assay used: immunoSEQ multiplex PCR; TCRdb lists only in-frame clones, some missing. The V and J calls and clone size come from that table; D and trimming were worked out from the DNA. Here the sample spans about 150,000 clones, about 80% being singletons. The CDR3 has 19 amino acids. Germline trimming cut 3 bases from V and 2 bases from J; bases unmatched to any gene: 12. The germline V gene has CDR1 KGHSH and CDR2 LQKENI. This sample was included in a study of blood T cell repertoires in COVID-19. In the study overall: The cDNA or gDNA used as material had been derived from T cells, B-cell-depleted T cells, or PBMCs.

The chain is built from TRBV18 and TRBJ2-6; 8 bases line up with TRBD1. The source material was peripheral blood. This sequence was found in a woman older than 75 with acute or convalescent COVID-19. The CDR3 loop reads CASSPFSDRGITGANVLTF. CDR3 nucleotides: TGTGCCAGCTCACCCTTTTCCGACAGGGGTATAACTGGGGCCAACGTCCTGACTTTC.